Shown below are 27 T cell receptor beta chains from a single sample sequenced in a study of OX40 agonist ivuxolimab in advanced cancers. This table comes from immunoSEQ multiplex PCR, and its TCRdb copy is limited to in-frame clones, with some not included. The repertoire holds about 16,000 clones, with 80% to 95% as singletons. This specimen was CD4+ or CD8+ T cells sorted from blood, taken in a trial of the OX40 agonist ivuxolimab. Every receptor here comes from an adult with an advanced solid tumor such as melanoma, head and neck, liver or kidney cancer.

This clone was seen a few times. The rearrangement joins TRBV13 to TRBJ2-3; a weak D match, TRBD2 (6 bases). V lost 4 bases and J lost 0, with 11 bases in between. Per germline, CDR1 PRHDT and CDR2 FYEKMQ (reference sequence). The CDR3 runs 15 residues. The CDR3 region has the DNA TGTGCCAGCAGCTCCAGACTAGAGAGCACAGATACGCAGTATTTT. Translating gives CASSSRLESTDTQYF.

The sample holds one count of this clone. The chain uses TRBV19 and TRBJ2-6; D possibly uses TRBD1 or TRBD2 (5 bases each). CDR3 length equals 16 residues. V was pared by 3 bases and J by 1 base, with 10 bases between. CDR1 is LNHDA and CDR2 is SQIVND in the germline V gene (reference sequence). Here the CDR3 reads CASSIWGKSGANVLTF. DNA of the CDR3: TGTGCCAGTAGTATTTGGGGGAAATCTGGGGCCAACGTCCTGACTTTC.

This clone was seen a handful of times. The chain recombines TRBV7-9 with TRBJ2-5; the D is unclear. The germline CDR1 and CDR2 sequences are SEHNR and FQNEAQ (reference sequence). Trimming took 0 bases from V and 3 from J, leaving 8 bases between them. The CDR3 spans 14 residues. The CDR3 sequence: CASSLAADEETQYF. Here the CDR3 DNA reads TGTGCCAGCAGCTTAGCGGCAGACGAAGAGACCCAGTACTTC.

The chain links TRBV2 to TRBJ2-5; 9 positions match TRBD2. V dropped 4 bases and J dropped 5; count of bases not matched to a gene: 8. Per germline, CDR1 SNHLY and CDR2 FYNNEI. The CDR3 loop spans 15 amino acids. The CDR3: CASSGVAGARETQYF. The CDR3 region has the DNA TGTGCCAGCAGTGGAGTAGCGGGGGCCCGCGAGACCCAGTACTTC.

This clone was counted between two and nine times. The chain has TRBV7-2 and TRBJ2-7, with a possible D match to TRBD2 (7 bases). With 2 bases removed from V and 3 bases from J, the gap between germline ends came to 11 bases. The CDR3 covers 14 residues. Germline CDR1 is SGHTA and CDR2 is FQGNSA. The CDR3 region is CASSLRGGDYEQYF. CDR3 DNA: TGTGCCAGCAGCTTAAGGGGGGGCGACTACGAGCAGTACTTC.

The rearrangement joins TRBV11-2 to TRBJ2-7; 8 bases align to TRBD2. This CDR3 has 14 amino acids. Germline assignment: CDR1 SGHAT and CDR2 FQNNGV. The trim removed 3 bases at V and 7 bases at J, leaving 8 bases unmatched. The CDR3 spells CASSFSPGTSEQYF. The CDR3 DNA is TGTGCCAGCAGCTTTTCCCCCGGGACTAGTGAGCAGTACTTC. The full variable domain, rest sourced from reference TRBV11-2 and TRBJ2-7, is EAGVAQSPRYKIIEKRQSVAFWCNPISGHATLYWYQQILGQGPKLLIQFQNNGVVDDSQLPKDRFSAERLKGVDSTLKIQPAKLEDSAVYLCASSFSPGTSEQYFGPGTRLTVT.

The chain combines TRBV27 with TRBJ1-1; possibly TRBD1 for D (5 bases). CDR3 length: 14 amino acids. V lost 6 bases and J 4 bases, leaving 15 bases between the germline ends. The V gene's germline CDR1 is MNHEY and CDR2 SMNVEV (reference sequence). Written as DNA, the CDR3 is TGTGCCAGCAGCCGACTGACAGATTCCACTGAAGCTTTCTTT. It specifies CASSRLTDSTEAFF.

J is TRBJ2-1 and V is TRBV4-3, with D unclear. CDR1 and CDR2 (germline): LGHNA, YSLEER. V lost 0 bases, J lost 2 bases, and 8 bases lay in between. This CDR3 is 15 amino acids long. DNA for the CDR3: TGCGCCAGCAGCCAAGATTTGGACCCCTACAATGAGCAGTTCTTC. Protein: CASSQDLDPYNEQFF.

This sequence joins TRBV10-3 and TRBJ2-1, with unresolved D. Germline V gene data show CDR1 as ENHRY and CDR2 as SYGVKD. The CDR3 runs to 15 residues. V lost 3 bases, J lost 3 bases, and 12 bases lay in between. This CDR3 reads CAISDYESVYNEQFF. The CDR3 nucleotides are TGTGCCATCAGTGACTACGAATCAGTCTACAATGAGCAGTTCTTC.

The V gene is TRBV6-6, the J gene TRBJ2-7; 9 bases align to TRBD2. Trimming at V came to 6 bases and at J to 6 bases, leaving 12 bases not matched to a gene. This CDR3 has 15 residues. Looked up from germline, CDR1 is MNHNY and CDR2 is SVGAGI (reference sequence). CDR3: CASREIAGDRGEQYF. In DNA, the CDR3 is TGTGCCAGCAGAGAAATAGCGGGAGACCGGGGCGAGCAGTACTTC.

The V call is TRBV2, the J call TRBJ2-3; D is possibly TRBD2 (5 bases). Germline lookup yields CDR1 SNHLY and CDR2 FYNNEI. V was clipped by 0 bases and J by 2 bases, with 9 bases between them. The CDR3 covers 15 residues. In DNA, the CDR3 is TGTGCCAGCAGTGAAGCTAACGACTACACAGATACGCAGTATTTT. Residues: CASSEANDYTDTQYF.

The chain employs TRBV5-4 and TRBJ2-5; no definite D call. Trimming pared 2 bases from V and 1 base from J, leaving 12 bases between. CDR3 length equals 15 residues. Germline V gene lookup returns CDR1 SGHNT and CDR2 YYREEE (reference sequence). In DNA, the CDR3 is TGTGCCAGCAGCTTCCGCTTACAGCTCCAAGAGACCCAGTACTTC. Its translation: CASSFRLQLQETQYF. The full variable domain, in which reference TRBV5-4 and TRBJ2-5 provide the parts outside the CDR3, is ETGVTQSPTHLIKTRGQQVTLRCSSQSGHNTVSWYQQALGQGPQFIFQYYREEENGRGNFPPRFSGLQFPNYSSELNVNALELDDSALYLCASSFRLQLQETQYFGPGTRLLVL.

V usage is TRBV6-5 and J usage is TRBJ1-3, with D unclear. The CDR3 runs 13 residues. Deletions cut 7 bases from V and 0 bases from J, with 7 bases between. Germline V gene lookup returns CDR1 MNHEY and CDR2 SVGAGI. The CDR3 DNA is TGTGCCAGCACTGCTAACTCTGGAAACACCATATATTTT. Its protein product is CASTANSGNTIYF.

The chain has TRBV19 and TRBJ2-7; a possible D gene is TRBD1 (6 bases). CDR1 LNHDA and CDR2 SQIVND come from the germline V gene (reference sequence). V was trimmed by 4 bases and J by 2 bases, leaving 12 bases between them. This CDR3 contains 14 residues. In DNA form, the CDR3 reads TGTGCCAGTAGTAGGGAGACAGGAACCTACGAGCAGTACTTC. It specifies CASSRETGTYEQYF.

This clone was seen only once. The chain carries TRBV14 and TRBJ1-4, with TRBD1 as a possible D gene (5 bases). The V gene's germline CDR1 is SGHDN and CDR2 FVKESK. V was clipped by 2 bases and J by 8 bases, with 12 bases between them. The CDR3 loop spans 14 amino acids. CDR3 region: CASSQRLEGEKLFF. The CDR3, as DNA: TGTGCCAGCAGCCAACGGCTGGAGGGGGAAAAACTGTTTTTT.

The V gene is TRBV6-4, the J gene TRBJ2-2; D is perhaps TRBD1 (6 bases). The germline CDR1 and CDR2 sequences are MRHNA and SNTAGT. V lost 5 bases to trimming and J lost 5 bases, with 9 bases between them. The CDR3 sequence is 13 residues long. This CDR3 reads CASSSTGTGELFF. The CDR3 DNA sequence: TGTGCCAGCAGTTCAACAGGGACCGGGGAGCTGTTTTTT.

This clone was observed a single time. This rearrangement joins TRBV27 to TRBJ2-1, with TRBD1 matching over 7 bases. Germline-derived CDR1 and CDR2 are MNHEY and SMNVEV (reference sequence). This CDR3 is built from 12 residues. The V gene end was trimmed by 7 bases and the J gene end by 6 bases; junction bases not matched to a gene: 3. CDR3 loop: CASKGAANEQFF. The CDR3 DNA reads as TGTGCCAGCAAGGGGGCGGCCAATGAGCAGTTCTTC.

Notes on this clone: At one end the junction does not follow the germline gene, possibly because of a read error. The chain is built from TRBV10-3 and TRBJ2-1, with 9 bases identical to TRBD2. The V gene's germline CDR1 is ENHRY and CDR2 SYGVKD. The CDR3 is made up of 14 amino acids. The CDR3 coding sequence is TGTGCCACCAGTAGCGGGAGCTCCTACAATGAGCAGTTCTTC. Its protein product is CATSSGSSYNEQFF.

The rearrangement joins TRBV10-3 to TRBJ2-7; 8 nucleotides line up with TRBD1. J was trimmed by 3 bases and V by 2 bases; bases with no gene match: 15. This CDR3 has 18 amino acids. Germline V CDR1 and CDR2: ENHRY, SYGVKD. The CDR3, as DNA: TGTGCCATCAGTGAGAGGTCCCCAAGACAGGGGATTTTCTACGAGCAGTACTTC. This sequence encodes CAISERSPRQGIFYEQYF.

The chain employs TRBV6-5 and TRBJ1-1; D perhaps matches TRBD1 (5 bases). Germline V gene sequence: CDR1 MNHEY, CDR2 SVGAGI. The V end lost 0 bases, the J end lost 5 bases, and 13 bases lay between the germline ends. The CDR3 is made up of 15 amino acids. CDR3 in amino acids: CASSYSLGKGTEAFF. DNA of the CDR3: TGTGCCAGCAGTTACTCGTTGGGGAAGGGGACTGAAGCTTTCTTT.

The J gene is TRBJ2-7, the V gene TRBV27, with D unresolved. There are 14 residues in the CDR3. Germline V gene lookup returns CDR1 MNHEY and CDR2 SMNVEV (reference sequence). With 6 bases removed from V and 0 bases from J, the gap between germline ends came to 12 bases. The CDR3 bases are TGTGCCAGCAGGACGTCAGGCTACTCCTACGAGCAGTACTTC. Amino acid sequence: CASRTSGYSYEQYF.

This clone was picked up a small number of times. The genes are TRBV19 and TRBJ2-1; D gene uncertain. Germline assignment: CDR1 LNHDA and CDR2 SQIVND (reference sequence). Trimming shortened V by 7 bases and J by 1 base, and 14 bases separated the two germline ends. The CDR3 totals 15 residues. This chain's CDR3 is CASTSPGPSYNEQFF. Written as DNA, the CDR3 is TGTGCCAGTACTTCCCCCGGACCTTCCTACAATGAGCAGTTCTTC.

J is TRBJ1-5 and V is TRBV18; maybe TRBD1 (5 bases). V was cut by 3 bases and J by 2 bases, with 17 bases left in between. Germline V gives CDR1 KGHSH, CDR2 LQKENI. The CDR3 spans 17 residues. The CDR3 protein is CASSPPKVGDGNQPQHF. As DNA, the CDR3 is TGTGCCAGCTCACCGCCTAAGGTGGGGGACGGCAATCAGCCCCAGCATTTT.

This clone is termed medium-sized. V and J are TRBV9 and TRBJ2-7; the D gene is possibly TRBD2 (7 bases). V was shortened by 3 bases and J by 3 bases, with 22 bases between the two germline ends. The CDR3 spans 17 residues. Germline loops: CDR1 SGDLS, CDR2 YYNGEE. The CDR3 loop reads CASSESHGGGGIYEQYF. As DNA, the CDR3 is TGTGCCAGCAGCGAGAGCCACGGGGGAGGGGGTATCTACGAGCAGTACTTC.

CDR3 loop: CASSSPERGLPQAYF. The CDR3 coding sequence is TGTGCCAGCAGCTCCCCCGAGCGGGGGTTGCCCCAGGCGTACTTC. The chain couples TRBV7-8 to TRBJ2-7; 8 positions agree with TRBD2. Germline CDR1 reads SGHVS; CDR2 reads FQNEAQ. The V segment lost 4 bases and the J segment 12 bases; nucleotides outside the gene matches: 17. The CDR3 has 15 amino acids.

The chain is built from TRBV5-8 and TRBJ1-5, with D unclear. Germline loops: CDR1 SGHTS, CDR2 YDEGEE. V lost 3 bases and J 0 bases, leaving 25 bases between the germline ends. The length of the CDR3 is 20 residues. The CDR3 sequence is CASSSKGWILEDYSNQPQHF. The CDR3 DNA reads as TGTGCCAGCAGCTCGAAGGGCTGGATCTTGGAGGACTATAGCAATCAGCCCCAGCATTTT. The full variable domain, in which reference TRBV5-8 and TRBJ1-5 provide the parts outside the CDR3, is EAGVTQSPTHLIKTRGQQATLRCSPISGHTSVYWYQQALGLGLQFLLWYDEGEERNRGNFPPRFSGRQFPNYSSELNVNALELEDSALYLCASSSKGWILEDYSNQPQHFGDGTRLSIL.

The rearrangement uses TRBV9 and TRBJ2-3, with D perhaps assigned TRBD1 or TRBD2 (5 bases each). The CDR3 is 16 amino acids. The germline CDR1 and CDR2 sequences are SGDLS and YYNGEE. V lost 4 bases and J lost 0, with 15 bases in between. Written as DNA, the CDR3 is TGTGCCAGCAGCCTTACGGAGGACACTAGCACAGATACGCAGTATTTT. Its translation: CASSLTEDTSTDTQYF. The whole variable domain, filled in from reference TRBV9 and TRBJ2-3, reads DSGVTQTPKHLITATGQRVTLRCSPRSGDLSVYWYQQSLDQGLQFLIQYYNGEERAKGNILERFSAQQFPDLHSELNLSSLELGDSALYFCASSLTEDTSTDTQYFGPGTRLTVL.